Following are 12 T cell receptor beta chains from one sample sequenced in a study of blood T cell repertoires in COVID-19. Data came from immunoSEQ multiplex PCR; TCRdb stores just in-frame clones and leaves some out. The sample has 99,000 or so clones, 70% to 90% seen once. Material for sequencing was peripheral blood. These receptor sequences come from a human donor in a cohort sampled during active COVID-19.

The chain employs TRBV5-1 and TRBJ2-2; D is undetermined. V was trimmed by 0 bases and J by 5 bases, leaving 5 bases between them. This CDR3 spans 13 amino acids. The germline gives CDR1 SGHRS, CDR2 YFSETQ. In DNA form, the CDR3 reads TGCGCCAGCAGCTTGGTACTTACCGGGGAGCTGTTTTTT. Its protein product is CASSLVLTGELFF.

This clone appeared once. The V gene is TRBV5-5, the J gene TRBJ1-4; D uncertain. The V gene's germline CDR1 is SGHKS and CDR2 YYEKEE (reference sequence). The CDR3 is 14 residues long. V lost 0 bases, J lost 0 bases, and 3 bases lay in between. CDR3: CASSLAATNEKLFF. Here the CDR3 DNA reads TGTGCCAGCAGCTTGGCAGCAACTAATGAAAAACTGTTTTTT.

This chain uses TRBV10-3 with TRBJ2-2; D not certain. Trimming took off 3 bases at V and 6 bases at J, with 8 bases between the two ends. Germline V gene lookup returns CDR1 ENHRY and CDR2 SYGVKD. CDR3 length: 13 residues. The CDR3 protein is CAISEEVPGELFF. The CDR3 coding sequence is TGTGCCATCAGTGAAGAGGTACCCGGGGAGCTGTTTTTT.

The rearrangement links TRBV19 to TRBJ1-2; TRBD1 matches 10 bases. The CDR3 runs to 14 residues. With V trimmed by 9 bases and J by 4 bases, 8 bases remained unmatched. CDR1 is LNHDA and CDR2 is SQIVND in the germline V gene (reference sequence). The CDR3 DNA is TGTGCCAGCTCGACAGGGGGCGCAAGCTATGGCTACACCTTC. Its translation is CASSTGGASYGYTF.

This clone has a single count. The rearrangement links TRBV15 to TRBJ1-6; 9 positions match TRBD1. This CDR3 has 15 amino acids. CDR1 is LNHNV and CDR2 is YYDKDF in the germline V gene (reference sequence). The V segment lost 5 bases and the J segment 7 bases; nucleotides outside the gene matches: 6. CDR3 region: CATSRGQGENSPLHF. DNA of the CDR3: TGTGCCACCAGCCGGGGACAGGGTGAGAATTCACCCCTCCACTTT.

This clone has only a few counts. V gene TRBV3-1 (or the pseudogene TRBV3-2) combines with J gene TRBJ2-2; TRBD2 matches 8 bases. Germline V gene lookup returns CDR1 LGHDT and CDR2 YNNKEL (reference sequence). The J segment lost 4 bases and the V segment lost 4 bases, leaving 11 bases of the junction unmatched. There are 17 residues in the CDR3. CDR3 in DNA: TGTGCCAGCAGCCGCAGCAGCGGGGGAACGGGCACCGGGGAGCTGTTTTTT. It codes for CASSRSSGGTGTGELFF.

The gene calls are TRBV19 and TRBJ2-7, with 7 bases that match TRBD2. V shed 3 bases and J 6 bases; nucleotides not matched to a gene: 11. CDR1 is LNHDA and CDR2 is SQIVND in the germline V gene (reference sequence). This CDR3 spans 15 amino acids. In DNA form, the CDR3 reads TGTGCCAGTAGTATGTTCGAGGGAGGGCCTAGCGAGCAGTACTTC. Its translation is CASSMFEGGPSEQYF.

This clone was picked up one time. The chain combines TRBV7-9 with TRBJ2-1; TRBD2 aligns across 10 bases. CDR1 SEHNR and CDR2 FQNEAQ come from the germline V gene (reference sequence). The V gene end was trimmed by 8 bases and the J gene end by 0 bases; junction bases not matched to a gene: 4. The CDR3 is 15 amino acids. Here the CDR3 DNA reads TGTGCCAGCTTCTCTAGCGGGGGCTCCTACAATGAGCAGTTCTTC. Protein: CASFSSGGSYNEQFF. The full variable domain, with the rest looked up from reference TRBV7-9 and TRBJ2-1, is DTGVSQNPRHKITKRGQNVTFRCDPISEHNRLYWYRQTLGQGPEFLTYFQNEAQLEKSRLLSDRFSAERPKGSFSTLEIQRTEQGDSAMYLCASFSSGGSYNEQFFGPGTRLTVL.

As for this clone: The junction departs from the called germline gene at one end, perhaps through a read error. V is TRBV7-3 and J is TRBJ2-5, with 9 positions matching TRBD2. The CDR3 runs to 15 residues. CDR1 SGHTA and CDR2 FQGTGA come from the germline V gene. The CDR3: CASSALGLAGETQYF. CDR3 nucleotide sequence: TGTGCCAGCAGCGCACTGGGACTAGCCGGAGAGACCCAATACTTC. Combining the CDR3 with reference TRBV7-3 and TRBJ2-5 gives the whole variable domain GAGVSQTPSNKVTEKGKYVELRCDPISGHTALYWYRQSLGQGPEFLIYFQGTGAADDSGLPNDRFFAVRPEGSVSTLKIQRTERGDSAVYLCASSALGLAGETQYFGPGTRLLVL.

The chain combines TRBV5-6 with TRBJ1-2; a weak D match, TRBD1 (5 bases). Per germline, CDR1 SGHDT and CDR2 YYEEEE. The CDR3 length is 15 residues. V was cut by 1 base and J by 1 base, with 11 bases left in between. The CDR3 DNA sequence: TGTGCCAGCAGCTTGCCAAACGGGGGTAACTATGGCTACACCTTC. Protein: CASSLPNGGNYGYTF. The variable domain in full, with the rest retrieved from reference TRBV5-6 and TRBJ1-2, is DAGVTQSPTHLIKTRGQQVTLRCSPKSGHDTVSWYQQALGQGPQFIFQYYEEEERQRGNFPDRFSGHQFPNYSSELNVNALLLGDSALYLCASSLPNGGNYGYTFGSGTRLTVV.

This rearrangement joins TRBV7-8 to TRBJ2-1, with D possibly being TRBD1 (5 bases). The CDR3 runs 13 residues. Germline-derived CDR1 and CDR2 are SGHVS and FQNEAQ. V lost 0 bases to trimming and J lost 12 bases, with 12 bases between them. The CDR3: CASSLALHQGQFF. In DNA, the CDR3 is TGTGCCAGCAGCTTAGCCCTGCATCAGGGGCAGTTCTTC.

This rearrangement joins TRBV7-2 to TRBJ2-7, with 8 positions matching TRBD2. Germline-derived CDR1 and CDR2 are SGHTA and FQGNSA. V lost 0 bases and J lost 3; bases outside the gene matches: 4. This CDR3 contains 15 residues. The CDR3 DNA follows: TGTGCCAGCAGCTTAGCACTAGCGGTAAACTACGAGCAGTACTTC. Encoded protein: CASSLALAVNYEQYF.